Below, 13 T cell receptor beta chains from the same sample are listed, as sequenced in a study of T cells expressing NK-cell markers. TCRdb reprocessed the 5' RACE reads; each CDR3 protein has one entry and no DNA is given. The sample holds 350,000 to 400,000 distinct CDR3 sequences. The sequencing input was blood T cells: a sorted CD56 or NKG2C T cell subset, CD4+ or CD8+ T cells, or bulk PBMC T cells (not recorded which). The receptor source for this set is a woman aged 50 to 60 in good health.

The V call is TRBV6-5, the J call TRBJ1-1; TCRdb selects TRBD1, and the lack of DNA leaves this call unchecked. Per the germline V gene, CDR1 is MNHEY and CDR2 is SVGAGI. The CDR3 loop spans 14 amino acids. CDR3 region: CASRGGHVGTEAFF.

The rearrangement uses TRBV7-9 and TRBJ1-1; TCRdb reports TRBD1, a call that lacks DNA to check it against. CDR1 is SEHNR and CDR2 is FQNEAQ in the germline V gene (reference sequence). The CDR3 is 14 residues long. The CDR3 sequence: CASSLDPGNTEAFF.

The gene calls are TRBV5-1 and TRBJ2-7; TCRdb designates TRBD1, a call that cannot be tested without DNA. Germline CDR1 reads SGHRS; CDR2 reads YFSETQ. The CDR3 length is 11 residues. CDR3 region: CASATAYEQYF.

The chain couples TRBV12-3 or TRBV12-4 to TRBJ2-7; with no DNA, the TCRdb D assignment of TRBD2 cannot be verified. CDR3 size: 18 residues. The CDR3 is CASSVFFWGLAGWYEQYF.

CDR3: CASSWTGLITDTQYF. V gene TRBV11-1 combines with J gene TRBJ2-3; TCRdb outputs TRBD1, but without DNA this stays unchecked. This CDR3 is built from 15 residues. CDR1 is SGHAT and CDR2 is FQDESV in the germline V gene (reference sequence).

V and J are TRBV11-2 and TRBJ2-5; TCRdb picks TRBD2, but there is no DNA to check that call. This CDR3 contains 17 residues. Germline lookup yields CDR1 SGHAT and CDR2 FQNNGV. The CDR3 here is CASSLGGSSGRQETQYF. The full variable domain, rest sourced from reference TRBV11-2 and TRBJ2-5, is EAGVAQSPRYKIIEKRQSVAFWCNPISGHATLYWYQQILGQGPKLLIQFQNNGVVDDSQLPKDRFSAERLKGVDSTLKIQPAKLEDSAVYLCASSLGGSSGRQETQYFGPGTRLLVL.

V usage is TRBV12-3 or TRBV12-4 and J usage is TRBJ2-3; TCRdb lists TRBD1, though no DNA is available to test this call. The CDR3 covers 16 residues. The CDR3 sequence is CASRFGSGPPGSTQYF.

The J gene is TRBJ2-7, the V gene TRBV24-1; TCRdb indicates TRBD1, and absent DNA this call remains unverified. CDR3 length: 18 amino acids. CDR1 and CDR2 (germline): KGHDR, SFDVKD. The CDR3 reads CATSDGRDRGLIRSEQYF.

CDR3 region: CASSLAGLAGGPVTQYF. V is TRBV11-2 and J is TRBJ2-3; the D gene TCRdb calls, TRBD2, cannot be checked with no DNA. Germline-derived CDR1 and CDR2 are SGHAT and FQNNGV. This CDR3 region has 17 residues.

Here the CDR3 reads CASSGQGGEEQYF. V and J are TRBV27 and TRBJ2-7; checking the TCRdb D call of TRBD1 is not possible without DNA. In germline, CDR1 is MNHEY, CDR2 SMNVEV (reference sequence). The length of the CDR3 is 13 residues.

The chain is built from TRBV27 and TRBJ1-1; the TCRdb call, TRBD1, lacks DNA for checking. Germline loops: CDR1 MNHEY, CDR2 SMNVEV (reference sequence). The length of the CDR3 is 15 residues. CDR3 residues: CASSPSPVGSPEAFF.

The chain couples TRBV12-3 or TRBV12-4 to TRBJ1-5. The CDR3 consists of 15 residues. This chain's CDR3 is CASSHSPDSNQPQHF.

The chain recombines TRBV9 with TRBJ2-7. Per the germline V gene, CDR1 is SGDLS and CDR2 is YYNGEE. CDR3 length: 13 amino acids. The CDR3 is CASSVGDRYEQYF.